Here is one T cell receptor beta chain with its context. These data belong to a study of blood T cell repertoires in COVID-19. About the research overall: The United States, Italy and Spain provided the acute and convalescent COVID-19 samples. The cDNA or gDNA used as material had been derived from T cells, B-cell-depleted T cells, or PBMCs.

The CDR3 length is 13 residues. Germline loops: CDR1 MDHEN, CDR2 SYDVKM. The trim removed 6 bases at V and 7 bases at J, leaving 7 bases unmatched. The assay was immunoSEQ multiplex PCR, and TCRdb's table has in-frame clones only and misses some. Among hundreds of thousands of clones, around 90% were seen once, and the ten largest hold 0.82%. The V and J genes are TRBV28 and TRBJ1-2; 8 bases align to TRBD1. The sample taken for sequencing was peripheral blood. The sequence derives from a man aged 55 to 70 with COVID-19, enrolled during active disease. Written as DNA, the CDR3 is TGTGCCAGCAGCGTGACAGGGGTTCGTGGCTACACCTTC. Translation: CASSVTGVRGYTF.